This TCR beta chain comes out of a study of blood T cell repertoires in COVID-19. Looking at the study overall: The United States, Italy and Spain provided the acute and convalescent COVID-19 samples.

The CDR3 covers 15 residues. Germline CDR1 is MGHDK and CDR2 is SYGVNS. The junction had 9 bases not matched to a gene; V was cut back by 3 bases and J by 8 bases. Authors' analysis steps: Amplified reference gene primers provided the basis for estimating nucleated cell counts. TCRdb's table, derived via immunoSEQ multiplex PCR, lists solely in-frame clones and lacks some. V, J and clone size are taken as reported in that table, and D and trimming were inferred from the DNA itself. The table lists around 200,000 clones, around 87% of them singletons. The V call is TRBV25-1, the J call TRBJ1-4; 7 bases are a match to TRBD1. This TCR derives from a middle-aged man with active or convalescent COVID-19. What was sequenced was peripheral blood. CDR3 bases: TGTGCCAGCAGTGACCCCCGACAGGGTAGCGAAAAACTGTTTTTT. This sequence encodes CASSDPRQGSEKLFF.